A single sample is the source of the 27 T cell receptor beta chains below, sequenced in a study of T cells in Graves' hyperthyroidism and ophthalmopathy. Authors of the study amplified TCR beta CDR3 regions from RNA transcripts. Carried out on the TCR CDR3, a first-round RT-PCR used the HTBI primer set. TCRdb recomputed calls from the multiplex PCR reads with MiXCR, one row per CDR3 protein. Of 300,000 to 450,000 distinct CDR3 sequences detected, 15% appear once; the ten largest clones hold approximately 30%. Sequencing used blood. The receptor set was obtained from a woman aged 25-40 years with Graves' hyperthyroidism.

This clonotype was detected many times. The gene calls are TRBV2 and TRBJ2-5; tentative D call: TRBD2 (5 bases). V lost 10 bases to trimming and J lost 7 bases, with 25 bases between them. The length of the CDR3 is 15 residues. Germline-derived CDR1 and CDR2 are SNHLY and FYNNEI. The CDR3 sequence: CAILWGSDIPSTQYF. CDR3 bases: TGTGCCATCCTATGGGGTAGCGATATCCCATCGACCCAGTACTTC.

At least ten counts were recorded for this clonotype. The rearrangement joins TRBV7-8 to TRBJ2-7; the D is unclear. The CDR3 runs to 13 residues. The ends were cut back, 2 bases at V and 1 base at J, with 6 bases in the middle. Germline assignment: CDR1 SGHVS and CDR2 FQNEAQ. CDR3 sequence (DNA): TGTGCCAGCAGCTTAAGTCAGTCCTACGAGCAGTACTTC. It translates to CASSLSQSYEQYF.

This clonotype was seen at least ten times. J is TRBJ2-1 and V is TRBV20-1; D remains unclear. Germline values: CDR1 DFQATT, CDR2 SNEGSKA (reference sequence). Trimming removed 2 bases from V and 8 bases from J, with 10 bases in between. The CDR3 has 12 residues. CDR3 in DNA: TGCAGTGCTAGAAGAACCCGGGATGAGCAGTTCTTC. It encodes CSARRTRDEQFF.

In DNA, the CDR3 is TGCGCCAGCAGCTCCGCCCAAGCAGATACGCAGTATTTT. Its protein is CASSSAQADTQYF. The chain is built from TRBV5-1 and TRBJ2-3, with D hard to call. The CDR3 is made up of 13 amino acids. Germline loops: CDR1 SGHRS, CDR2 YFSETQ. V was shortened by 3 bases and J by 4 bases, with 9 bases between the two germline ends.

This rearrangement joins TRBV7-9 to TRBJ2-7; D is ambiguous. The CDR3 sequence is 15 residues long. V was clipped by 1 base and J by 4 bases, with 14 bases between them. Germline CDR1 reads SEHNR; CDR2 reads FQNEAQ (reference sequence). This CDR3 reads CASSLVAESTYEQYF. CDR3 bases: TGTGCCAGCAGCTTAGTAGCCGAGAGCACTTACGAGCAGTACTTC.

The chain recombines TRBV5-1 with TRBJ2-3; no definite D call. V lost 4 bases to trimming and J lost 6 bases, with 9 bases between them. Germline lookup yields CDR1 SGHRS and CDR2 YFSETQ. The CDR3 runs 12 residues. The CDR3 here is CASSQSADTQYF. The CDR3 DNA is TGCGCCAGCAGCCAAAGCGCCGATACGCAGTATTTT.

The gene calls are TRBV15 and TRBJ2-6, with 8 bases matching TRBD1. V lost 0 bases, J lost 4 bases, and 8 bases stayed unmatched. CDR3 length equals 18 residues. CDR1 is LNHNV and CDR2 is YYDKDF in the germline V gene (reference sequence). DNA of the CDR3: TGTGCCACCAGCAGAGAAAGCCAGGGGGCTACCGGGGCCAACGTCCTGACTTTC. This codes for CATSRESQGATGANVLTF.

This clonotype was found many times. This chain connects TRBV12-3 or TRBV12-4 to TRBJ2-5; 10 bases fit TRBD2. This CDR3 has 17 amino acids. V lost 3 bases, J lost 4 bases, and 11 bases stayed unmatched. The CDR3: CASSFSGSGRTLETQYF. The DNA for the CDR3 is TGTGCCAGCAGTTTTAGCGGTAGCGGGAGGACCCTAGAGACCCAGTACTTC.

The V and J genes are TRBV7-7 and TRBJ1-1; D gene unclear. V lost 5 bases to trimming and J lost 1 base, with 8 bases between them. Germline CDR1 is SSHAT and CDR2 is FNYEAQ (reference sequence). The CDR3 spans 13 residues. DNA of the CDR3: TGTGCCAGCAGCGTTTTCCCGAACACTGAAGCTTTCTTT. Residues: CASSVFPNTEAFF.

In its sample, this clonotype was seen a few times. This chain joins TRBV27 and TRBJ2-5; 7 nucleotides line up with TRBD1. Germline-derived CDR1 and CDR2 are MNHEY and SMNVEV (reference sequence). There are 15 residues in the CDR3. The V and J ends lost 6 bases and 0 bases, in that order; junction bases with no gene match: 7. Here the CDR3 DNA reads TGTGCCAGCAGAACTATGACAGGGAACCAAGAGACCCAGTACTTC. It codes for CASRTMTGNQETQYF.

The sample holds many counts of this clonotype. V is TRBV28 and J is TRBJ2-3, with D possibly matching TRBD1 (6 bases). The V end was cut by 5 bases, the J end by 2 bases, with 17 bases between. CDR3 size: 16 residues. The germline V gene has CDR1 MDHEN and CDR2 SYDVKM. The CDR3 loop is CASSSRGFGTTDTQYF. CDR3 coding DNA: TGTGCCAGCAGTAGTAGGGGGTTTGGGACCACAGATACGCAGTATTTT.

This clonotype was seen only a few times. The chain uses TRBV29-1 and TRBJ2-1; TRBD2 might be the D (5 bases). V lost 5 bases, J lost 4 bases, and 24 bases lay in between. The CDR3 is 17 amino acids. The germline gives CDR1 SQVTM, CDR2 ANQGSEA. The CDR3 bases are TGCAGCGTTTCCCCCCCGTCGGGAAAGTTTCTTTACAATGAGCAGTTCTTC. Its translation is CSVSPPSGKFLYNEQFF.

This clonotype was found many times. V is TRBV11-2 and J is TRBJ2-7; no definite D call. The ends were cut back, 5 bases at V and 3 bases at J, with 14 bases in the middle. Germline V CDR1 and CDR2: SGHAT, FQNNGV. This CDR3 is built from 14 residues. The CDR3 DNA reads TGTGCCAGCAGCAGAGACGACGGATTCTACGAGCAGTACTTC. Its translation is CASSRDDGFYEQYF. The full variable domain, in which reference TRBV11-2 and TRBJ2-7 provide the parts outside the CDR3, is EAGVAQSPRYKIIEKRQSVAFWCNPISGHATLYWYQQILGQGPKLLIQFQNNGVVDDSQLPKDRFSAERLKGVDSTLKIQPAKLEDSAVYLCASSRDDGFYEQYFGPGTRLTVT.

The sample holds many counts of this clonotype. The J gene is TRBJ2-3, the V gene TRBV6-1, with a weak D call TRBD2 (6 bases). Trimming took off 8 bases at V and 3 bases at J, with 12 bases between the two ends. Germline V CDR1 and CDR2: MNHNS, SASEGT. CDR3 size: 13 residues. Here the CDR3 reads CASRDSKTDTQYF. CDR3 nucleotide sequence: TGTGCCAGCCGGGACTCCAAAACAGATACGCAGTATTTT.

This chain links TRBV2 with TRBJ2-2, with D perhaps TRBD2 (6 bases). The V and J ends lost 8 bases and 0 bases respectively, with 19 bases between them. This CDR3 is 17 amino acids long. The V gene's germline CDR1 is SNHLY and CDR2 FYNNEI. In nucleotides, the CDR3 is TGTGCCAGCGGAGGTCCGGAGGGAGGCCCGAACACCGGGGAGCTGTTTTTT. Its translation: CASGGPEGGPNTGELFF.

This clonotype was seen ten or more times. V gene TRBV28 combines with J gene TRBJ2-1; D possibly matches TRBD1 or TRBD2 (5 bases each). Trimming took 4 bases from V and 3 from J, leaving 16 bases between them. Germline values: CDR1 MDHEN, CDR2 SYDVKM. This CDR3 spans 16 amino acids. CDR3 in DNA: TGTGCCAGCAGTTCCTCCGGGGCCCGCCACTACAATGAGCAGTTCTTC. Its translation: CASSSSGARHYNEQFF.

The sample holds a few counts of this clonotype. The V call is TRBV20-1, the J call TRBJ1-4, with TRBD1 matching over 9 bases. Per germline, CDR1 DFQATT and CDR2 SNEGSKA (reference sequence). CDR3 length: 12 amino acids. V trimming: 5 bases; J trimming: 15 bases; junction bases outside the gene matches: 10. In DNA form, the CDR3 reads TGCAGTGCTCCCGGGACAGGGTCTTTATTGTTTTTT. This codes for CSAPGTGSLLFF.

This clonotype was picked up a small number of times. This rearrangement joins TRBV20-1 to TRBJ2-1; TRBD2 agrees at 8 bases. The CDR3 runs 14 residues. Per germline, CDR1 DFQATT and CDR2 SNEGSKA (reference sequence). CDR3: CRALPGLAYNEQFF. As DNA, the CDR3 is TGCAGGGCCCTTCCGGGACTAGCCTACAATGAGCAGTTCTTC.

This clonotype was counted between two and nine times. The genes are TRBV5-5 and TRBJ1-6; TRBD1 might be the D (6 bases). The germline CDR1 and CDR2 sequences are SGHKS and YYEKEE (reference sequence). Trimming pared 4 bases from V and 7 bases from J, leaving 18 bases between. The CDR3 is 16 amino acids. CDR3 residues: CASSTSWTDNNSPLHF. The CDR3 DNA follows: TGTGCCAGCAGCACCTCGTGGACAGATAACAATTCACCCCTCCACTTT. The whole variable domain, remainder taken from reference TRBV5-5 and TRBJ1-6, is DAGVTQSPTHLIKTRGQQVTLRCSPISGHKSVSWYQQVLGQGPQFIFQYYEKEERGRGNFPDRFSARQFPNYSSELNVNALLLGDSALYLCASSTSWTDNNSPLHFGNGTRLTVT.

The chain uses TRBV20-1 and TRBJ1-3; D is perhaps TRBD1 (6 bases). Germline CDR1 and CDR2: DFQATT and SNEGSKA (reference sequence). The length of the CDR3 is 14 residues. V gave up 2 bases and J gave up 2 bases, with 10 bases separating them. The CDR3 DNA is TGCAGTGCTAGATCGGACAGACCTGGAAACACCATATATTTT. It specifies CSARSDRPGNTIYF.

CDR3 region: CASSPSLGTNNSPLHF. In DNA, the CDR3 is TGTGCCAGCTCACCGTCCCTAGGGACTAATAATTCACCCCTCCACTTT. The gene calls are TRBV18 and TRBJ1-6; perhaps TRBD1 as D (5 bases). This CDR3 contains 16 residues. Germline CDR1 KGHSH, CDR2 LQKENI. V lost 3 bases and J 5 bases, leaving 14 bases between the germline ends. Full variable domain (outside the CDR3, taken from reference TRBV18 and TRBJ1-6): NAGVMQNPRHLVRRRGQEARLRCSPMKGHSHVYWYRQLPEEGLKFMVYLQKENIIDESGMPKERFSAEFPKEGPSILRIQQVVRGDSAAYFCASSPSLGTNNSPLHFGNGTRLTVT.

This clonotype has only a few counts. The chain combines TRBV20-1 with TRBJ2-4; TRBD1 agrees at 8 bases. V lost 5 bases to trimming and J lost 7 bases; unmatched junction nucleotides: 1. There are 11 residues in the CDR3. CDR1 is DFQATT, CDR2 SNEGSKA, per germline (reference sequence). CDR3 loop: CSARQGNIQYF. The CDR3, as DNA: TGCAGTGCTCGACAGGGGAACATTCAGTACTTC.

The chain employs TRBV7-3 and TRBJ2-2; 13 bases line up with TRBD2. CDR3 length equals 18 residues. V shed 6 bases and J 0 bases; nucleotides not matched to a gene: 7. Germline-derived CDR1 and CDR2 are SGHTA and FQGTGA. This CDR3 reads CASRRLAGGISNTGELFF. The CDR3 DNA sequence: TGTGCCAGCAGGCGACTAGCGGGAGGAATTTCGAACACCGGGGAGCTGTTTTTT.

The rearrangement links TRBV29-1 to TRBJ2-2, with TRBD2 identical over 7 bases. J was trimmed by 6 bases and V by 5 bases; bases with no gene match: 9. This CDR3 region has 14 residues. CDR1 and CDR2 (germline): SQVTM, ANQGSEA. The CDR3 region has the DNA TGCAGCGTTCGGCGGGAGATTATCTCCGGGGAGCTGTTTTTT. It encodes CSVRREIISGELFF.

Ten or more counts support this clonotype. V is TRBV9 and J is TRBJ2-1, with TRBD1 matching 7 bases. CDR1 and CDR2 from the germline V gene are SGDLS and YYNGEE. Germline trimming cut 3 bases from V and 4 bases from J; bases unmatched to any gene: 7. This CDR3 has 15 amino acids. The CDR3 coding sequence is TGTGCCAGCAGCGGACAGGGCGAAGGATACAATGAGCAGTTCTTC. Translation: CASSGQGEGYNEQFF.

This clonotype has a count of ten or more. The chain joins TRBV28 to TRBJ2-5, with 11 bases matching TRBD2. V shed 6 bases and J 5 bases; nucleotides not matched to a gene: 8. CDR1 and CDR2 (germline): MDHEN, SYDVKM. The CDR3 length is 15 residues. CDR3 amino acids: CASSPETSGTETQYF. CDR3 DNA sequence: TGTGCCAGCAGCCCCGAGACTAGCGGGACGGAGACCCAGTACTTC.

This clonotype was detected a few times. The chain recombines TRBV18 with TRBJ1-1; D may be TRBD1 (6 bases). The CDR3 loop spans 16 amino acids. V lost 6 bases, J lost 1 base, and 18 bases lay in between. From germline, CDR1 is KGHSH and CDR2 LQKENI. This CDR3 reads CASSPTQGLENTEAFF. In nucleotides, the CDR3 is TGTGCCAGCTCGCCTACTCAGGGGCTAGAGAACACTGAAGCTTTCTTT.